The 20 T cell receptor beta chains given below trace back to one sample, sequenced in a study of blood T cell repertoires in COVID-19. Assay used: immunoSEQ multiplex PCR; TCRdb lists only in-frame clones, some missing. This table has around 290,000 clones, around nine tenths appearing once. Sequencing was done on a sample of PBMCs or T cells enriched from blood (not recorded which). These receptors came from a woman aged 40 to 49 who had recovered from COVID-19.

The chain uses TRBV9 and TRBJ1-6; D may be TRBD1 (5 bases). Germline CDR1 and CDR2: SGDLS and YYNGEE. V lost 4 bases to trimming and J lost 9 bases, with 17 bases between them. The CDR3 totals 15 residues. The CDR3 loop reads CASSLRGGVSSPLHF. The CDR3 DNA reads as TGTGCCAGCAGCTTACGGGGCGGGGTCAGTTCACCCCTCCACTTT.

The genes are TRBV7-9 and TRBJ1-1, with TRBD1 identical over 9 bases. There are 14 residues in the CDR3. Trimming took 5 bases from V and 5 from J; bases not matched to a gene: 6. Germline V lookup: CDR1 SEHNR, CDR2 FQNEAQ (reference sequence). The CDR3 bases are TGTGCCAGCAGCACACCTGGACAGGGGACTGAAGCTTTCTTT. The encoded protein is CASSTPGQGTEAFF.

The V and J genes are TRBV2 and TRBJ2-1; 12 bases line up with TRBD2. V lost 6 bases, J lost 4 bases, and 4 bases stayed unmatched. The CDR3 contains 15 residues. CDR1 is SNHLY and CDR2 is FYNNEI in the germline V gene. Here the CDR3 DNA reads TGTGCCAGCAGCTCCACTAGCGGGGGGTACAATGAGCAGTTCTTC. Its protein is CASSSTSGGYNEQFF. The whole variable domain, filled in from reference TRBV2 and TRBJ2-1, reads EPEVTQTPSHQVTQMGQEVILRCVPISNHLYFYWYRQILGQKVEFLVSFYNNEISEKSEIFDDQFSVERPDGSNFTLKIRSTKLEDSAMYFCASSSTSGGYNEQFFGPGTRLTVL.

This clone has a single count. J is TRBJ2-3 and V is TRBV7-2, with D unresolved. The CDR3 contains 13 residues. V dropped 4 bases and J dropped 3 bases, with 8 bases sitting between them. Germline V CDR1 and CDR2: SGHTA, FQGNSA. In DNA form, the CDR3 reads TGTGCCAGCAGCTCCGGGTCAACAGATACGCAGTATTTT. Its protein is CASSSGSTDTQYF.

This rearrangement joins TRBV18 to TRBJ1-1; TRBD1 might be the D (5 bases). The CDR3 consists of 16 residues. V lost 5 bases to trimming and J lost 1 base, with 17 bases between them. In germline, CDR1 is KGHSH, CDR2 LQKENI. The CDR3 nucleotides are TGTGCCAGCTCAGGGGGGATTACAGCCAGGAACACTGAAGCTTTCTTT. It yields the protein CASSGGITARNTEAFF.

The rearrangement uses TRBV2 and TRBJ1-4; D unclear. Germline V gene lookup returns CDR1 SNHLY and CDR2 FYNNEI. Between the trimmed V and J ends, which lost 5 bases and 12 bases, there was a span of 10 bases. The CDR3 runs 11 residues. In DNA form, the CDR3 reads TGTGCCAGCAGTCGGCGGGCGGAACTGTTTTTT. Encoded protein: CASSRRAELFF.

J is TRBJ2-7 and V is TRBV30; D may be TRBD2 (6 bases). CDR1 and CDR2 (germline): GTSNPN, SVGIG (reference sequence). The V end lost 3 bases, the J end lost 5 bases, and 17 bases lay between the germline ends. This CDR3 is 14 amino acids long. The CDR3 DNA is TGTGCCTGGAGCGCCCAGGGACTGGGCGACGAGCAGTACTTC. It encodes CAWSAQGLGDEQYF.

The genes are TRBV6-2 or TRBV6-3 and TRBJ1-4, with D perhaps matching TRBD1 (5 bases). V was clipped by 6 bases and J by 5 bases, with 19 bases between them. CDR1 and CDR2 (germline): MNHEY, SVGEGT. The CDR3 has 16 residues. The DNA for the CDR3 is TGTGCCAGCAGCGAACGGACCCAGGGATACAATGAAAAACTGTTTTTT. Protein product: CASSERTQGYNEKLFF.

The chain employs TRBV13 and TRBJ1-2; TRBD1 aligns across 8 bases. V lost 5 bases, J lost 0 bases, and 8 bases stayed unmatched. The CDR3 contains 16 residues. Germline V lookup: CDR1 PRHDT, CDR2 FYEKMQ (reference sequence). The CDR3 nucleotides read TGTGCCAGCAGCGCCTTCTACAGGGGGTCTAACTATGGCTACACCTTC. Its translation: CASSAFYRGSNYGYTF. The full variable domain, in which reference TRBV13 and TRBJ1-2 provide the parts outside the CDR3, is AAGVIQSPRHLIKEKRETATLKCYPIPRHDTVYWYQQGPGQDPQFLISFYEKMQSDKGSIPDRFSAQQFSDYHSELNMSSLELGDSALYFCASSAFYRGSNYGYTFGSGTRLTVV.

The rearrangement links TRBV18 to TRBJ2-3; TRBD1 is a possible D gene (6 bases). Trimming shortened V by 5 bases and J by 2 bases, and 17 bases separated the two germline ends. CDR1 is KGHSH, CDR2 LQKENI, per germline. This CDR3 region has 16 residues. The CDR3 coding sequence is TGTGCCAGCTCAGCAGACTACAGGGTAGTCACAGATACGCAGTATTTT. This sequence encodes CASSADYRVVTDTQYF.

DNA for the CDR3: TGTGCCAGCAGTGAGGTGCTAGCGAGTAGGAAGACCCAGTACTTC. Translating it yields CASSEVLASRKTQYF. The chain recombines TRBV27 with TRBJ2-5; TRBD2 is a possible D gene (6 bases). The CDR3 extends over 15 amino acids. The germline V gene encodes CDR1 MNHEY and CDR2 SMNVEV (reference sequence). V lost 5 bases, J lost 6 bases, and 19 bases lay in between.

This clone was picked up one time. This chain uses TRBV7-2 with TRBJ1-2; the D gene is possibly TRBD1 (6 bases). Germline CDR1 reads SGHTA; CDR2 reads FQGNSA. Trimming stripped 5 bases from V and 0 bases from J, with 10 bases between. The CDR3 sequence is 14 residues long. The CDR3 bases are TGTGCCAGCAGCAGTCAGGGGACTAACTATGGCTACACCTTC. Translated: CASSSQGTNYGYTF. Looking up the rest from reference TRBV7-2 and TRBJ1-2 gives the full variable domain: GAGVSQSPSNKVTEKGKDVELRCDPISGHTALYWYRQSLGQGLEFLIYFQGNSAPDKSGLPSDRFSAERTGGSVSTLTIQRTQQEDSAVYLCASSSQGTNYGYTFGSGTRLTVV.

The chain employs TRBV5-1 and TRBJ2-7, with D hard to call. CDR3 length equals 14 residues. The germline V and J ends were trimmed by 4 bases and 7 bases, with 18 bases remaining between them. Germline V gene sequence: CDR1 SGHRS, CDR2 YFSETQ. CDR3 loop: CASSPPNTPREQYF. The CDR3 DNA is TGCGCCAGCAGCCCCCCCAATACCCCTCGGGAGCAGTACTTC.

As to this clone: Other DNA sequences of this sample code for an identical CDR3. The V and J genes are TRBV12-3 or TRBV12-4 and TRBJ1-2; 7 nucleotides align to TRBD1. Trimming cost V 6 bases and J 5 bases; bases outside gene matches: 3. The CDR3 consists of 12 residues. In nucleotides, the CDR3 is TGTGCCAGCAGCCCAGGGGGGTATGGCTACACCTTC. It yields the protein CASSPGGYGYTF.

This clone was seen a few times. The chain is built from TRBV29-1 and TRBJ2-7, with 9 bases lining up with TRBD1. CDR1 is SQVTM, CDR2 ANQGSEA, per germline. This CDR3 is built from 13 residues. With 6 bases clipped from V and 6 bases from J, the junction kept 9 bases outside the gene matches. The DNA of the CDR3 is TGCAGCGTAACCGGGACAGGGACAGGCGAGCAGTACTTC. This sequence encodes CSVTGTGTGEQYF.

The chain uses TRBV7-2 and TRBJ1-6; D is undetermined. V lost 5 bases and J 9 bases, leaving 11 bases between the germline ends. CDR1 and CDR2 (germline): SGHTA, FQGNSA. The CDR3 contains 13 residues. The CDR3: CASSPRVSSPLHF. The CDR3 DNA reads as TGTGCCAGCAGCCCACGGGTCAGTTCACCCCTCCACTTT.

The rearrangement links TRBV7-9 to TRBJ1-1, with D perhaps matching TRBD1 (6 bases). V was shortened by 5 bases and J by 5 bases, with 18 bases between the two germline ends. The germline CDR1 and CDR2 sequences are SEHNR and FQNEAQ (reference sequence). This CDR3 contains 15 residues. The CDR3 protein is CASSPPGQGITEAFF. In DNA form, the CDR3 reads TGTGCCAGCAGCCCCCCGGGGCAGGGGATTACTGAAGCTTTCTTT. Supplemented by reference TRBV7-9 and TRBJ1-1, the full variable domain reads DTGVSQNPRHKITKRGQNVTFRCDPISEHNRLYWYRQTLGQGPEFLTYFQNEAQLEKSRLLSDRFSAERPKGSFSTLEIQRTEQGDSAMYLCASSPPGQGITEAFFGQGTRLTVV.

The chain uses TRBV25-1 and TRBJ2-3, with TRBD1 matching over 7 bases. CDR1 is MGHDK and CDR2 is SYGVNS in the germline V gene. Trimming took 5 bases from V and 0 from J; bases not matched to a gene: 5. This CDR3 has 15 amino acids. CDR3 in amino acids: CASSPGTASTDTQYF. The CDR3 nucleotides read TGTGCCAGCAGTCCCGGGACAGCTAGCACAGATACGCAGTATTTT.

Here the CDR3 DNA reads TGTGCCAGCAGGGGCAGACAGGGGGCTGACGAGCAGTACTTC. Translated: CASRGRQGADEQYF. This chain joins TRBV27 and TRBJ2-7; TRBD1 matches 10 bases. Looked up from germline, CDR1 is MNHEY and CDR2 is SMNVEV (reference sequence). This CDR3 contains 14 residues. With 6 bases clipped from V and 5 bases from J, the junction kept 7 bases outside the gene matches.

The chain couples TRBV9 to TRBJ1-2; D not resolved. This CDR3 contains 15 residues. Deletions cut 3 bases from V and 1 base from J, with 13 bases between. Germline assignment: CDR1 SGDLS and CDR2 YYNGEE. CDR3 amino acids: CASSGSSGNNYGYTF. Here the CDR3 DNA reads TGTGCCAGCAGCGGATCGTCGGGGAATAACTATGGCTACACCTTC.